This T cell receptor (beta chain) was found in a study of T-cell memory formation after mild COVID-19. The germline V gene has CDR1 KGHSH and CDR2 LQKENI. Deletions cut 3 bases from V and 5 bases from J, with 13 bases between. This CDR3 comprises 14 residues. Via MiXCR, TCRdb re-called the 5' RACE reads, giving one row per CDR3 protein. Of 180,000 or so distinct CDR3 sequences in the sample, around 16% were seen once. Study-level points and caveats: Clones that got smaller from day 15 to 85 had even CD4/CD8, while clones growing later tipped toward CD4+. Prior to infection, memory already included some responding clones, suggesting cross-reactive memory joined.

This clonotype occurred a few times. Its matching antigen is unknown. The source of this sequence is an adult woman who had mild COVID-19 (a few samples of this study predate the infection). Cell type and time point are not known. The genes are TRBV18 and TRBJ2-5; D possibly corresponds to TRBD1 (5 bases). The sample taken for sequencing was PBMCs or a T cell subset sorted from them (not recorded which). The CDR3 sequence: CASSPGQGWETQYF. DNA of the CDR3: TGTGCCAGCTCACCGGGGCAGGGCTGGGAGACCCAGTACTTC.